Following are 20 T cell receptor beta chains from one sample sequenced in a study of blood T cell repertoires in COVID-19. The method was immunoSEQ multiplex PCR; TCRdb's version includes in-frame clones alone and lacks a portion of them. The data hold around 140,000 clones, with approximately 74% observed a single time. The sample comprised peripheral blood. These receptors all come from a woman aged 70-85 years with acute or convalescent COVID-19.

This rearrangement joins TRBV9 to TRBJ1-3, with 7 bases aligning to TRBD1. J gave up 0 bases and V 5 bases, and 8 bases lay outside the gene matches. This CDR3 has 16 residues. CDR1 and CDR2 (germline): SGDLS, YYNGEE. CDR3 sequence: CASSISTGNSGNTIYF. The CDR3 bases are TGTGCCAGCAGTATATCGACAGGGAACTCTGGAAACACCATATATTTT.

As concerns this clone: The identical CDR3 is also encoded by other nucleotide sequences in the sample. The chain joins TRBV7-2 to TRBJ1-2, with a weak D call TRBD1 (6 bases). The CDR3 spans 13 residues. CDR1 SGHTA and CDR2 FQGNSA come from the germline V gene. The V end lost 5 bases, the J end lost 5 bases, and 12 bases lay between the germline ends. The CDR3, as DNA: TGTGCCAGCAGCCTGACAGGAGGTTATGGCTACACCTTC. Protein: CASSLTGGYGYTF.

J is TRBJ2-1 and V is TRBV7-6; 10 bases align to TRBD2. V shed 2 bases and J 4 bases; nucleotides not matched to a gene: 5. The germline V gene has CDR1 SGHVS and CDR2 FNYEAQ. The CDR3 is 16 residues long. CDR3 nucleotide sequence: TGTGCCAGCAGCTTAAGGACTAGCGGAGGTTACAATGAGCAGTTCTTC. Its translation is CASSLRTSGGYNEQFF.

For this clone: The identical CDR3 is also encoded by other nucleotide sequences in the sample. CDR3 sequence: CASSAQGANTEAFF. CDR3 nucleotides: TGTGCCAGCAGCGCACAGGGAGCGAACACTGAAGCTTTCTTT. The V and J genes are TRBV9 and TRBJ1-1, with D possibly being TRBD1 (6 bases). This CDR3 region has 14 residues. Trimming cost V 3 bases and J 1 base, with 10 bases left between them. The germline V gene has CDR1 SGDLS and CDR2 YYNGEE.

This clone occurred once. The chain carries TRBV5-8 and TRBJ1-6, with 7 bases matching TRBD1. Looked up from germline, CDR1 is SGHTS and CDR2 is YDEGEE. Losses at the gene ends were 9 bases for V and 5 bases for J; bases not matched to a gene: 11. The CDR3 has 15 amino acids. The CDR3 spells CANLPVGQHNSPLHF. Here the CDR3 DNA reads TGTGCCAACTTACCGGTGGGACAGCATAATTCACCCCTCCACTTT. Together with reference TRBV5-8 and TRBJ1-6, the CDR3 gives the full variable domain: EAGVTQSPTHLIKTRGQQATLRCSPISGHTSVYWYQQALGLGLQFLLWYDEGEERNRGNFPPRFSGRQFPNYSSELNVNALELEDSALYLCANLPVGQHNSPLHFGNGTRLTVT.

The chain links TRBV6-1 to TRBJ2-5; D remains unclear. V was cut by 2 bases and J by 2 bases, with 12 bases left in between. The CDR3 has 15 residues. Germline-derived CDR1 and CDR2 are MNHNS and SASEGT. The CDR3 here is CASSEFVGPQETQYF. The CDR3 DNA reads TGTGCCAGCAGTGAATTTGTTGGCCCGCAAGAGACCCAGTACTTC.

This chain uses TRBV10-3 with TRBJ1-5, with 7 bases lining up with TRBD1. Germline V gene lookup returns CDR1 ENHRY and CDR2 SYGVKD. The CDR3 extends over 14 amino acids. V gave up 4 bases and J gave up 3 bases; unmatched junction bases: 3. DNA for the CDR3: TGTGCCATCAGTGGGACAGGCGTCAATCAGCCCCAGCATTTT. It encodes CAISGTGVNQPQHF.

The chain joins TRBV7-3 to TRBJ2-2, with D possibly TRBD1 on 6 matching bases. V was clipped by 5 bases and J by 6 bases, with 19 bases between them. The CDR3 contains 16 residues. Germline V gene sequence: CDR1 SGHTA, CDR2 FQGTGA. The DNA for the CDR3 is TGTGCCAGCAGCCTCGTACAGGGCGGGTTGGCCGGGGAGCTGTTTTTT. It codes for CASSLVQGGLAGELFF.

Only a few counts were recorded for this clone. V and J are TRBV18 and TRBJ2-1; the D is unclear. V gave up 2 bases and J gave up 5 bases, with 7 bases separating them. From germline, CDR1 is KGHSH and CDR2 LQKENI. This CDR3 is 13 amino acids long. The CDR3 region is CASSPGQDNEQFF. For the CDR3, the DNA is TGTGCCAGCTCACCAGGTCAGGACAATGAGCAGTTCTTC.

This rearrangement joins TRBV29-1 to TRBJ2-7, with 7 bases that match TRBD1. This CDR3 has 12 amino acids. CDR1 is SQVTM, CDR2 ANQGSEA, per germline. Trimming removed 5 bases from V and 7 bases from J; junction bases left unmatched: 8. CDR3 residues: CSVRQGTREQYF. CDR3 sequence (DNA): TGCAGCGTTCGACAGGGAACAAGAGAGCAGTACTTC.

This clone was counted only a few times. In DNA, the CDR3 is TGTGCCAGCAGTGAAATCGAGGTAGCGGGAGGGAGCTCCTACGAGCAGTACTTC. It yields the protein CASSEIEVAGGSSYEQYF. The rearrangement uses TRBV2 and TRBJ2-7, with TRBD2 identical over 11 bases. The CDR3 has 18 amino acids. J lost 0 bases, V lost 2 bases, and 9 bases had no gene match. Germline V gene lookup returns CDR1 SNHLY and CDR2 FYNNEI.

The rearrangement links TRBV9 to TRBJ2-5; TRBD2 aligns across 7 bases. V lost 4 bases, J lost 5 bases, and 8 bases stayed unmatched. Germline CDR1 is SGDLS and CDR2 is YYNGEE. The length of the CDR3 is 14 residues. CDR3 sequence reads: CASSPTAGRETQYF. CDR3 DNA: TGTGCCAGCAGCCCGACAGCGGGGAGGGAGACCCAGTACTTC.

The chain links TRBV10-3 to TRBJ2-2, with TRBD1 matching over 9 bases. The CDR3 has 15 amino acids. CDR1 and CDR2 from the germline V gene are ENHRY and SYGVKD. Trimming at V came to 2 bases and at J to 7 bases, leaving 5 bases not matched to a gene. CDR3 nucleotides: TGTGCCATCAGTGAGGATGACAGGGGGAACGGGGAGCTGTTTTTT. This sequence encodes CAISEDDRGNGELFF.

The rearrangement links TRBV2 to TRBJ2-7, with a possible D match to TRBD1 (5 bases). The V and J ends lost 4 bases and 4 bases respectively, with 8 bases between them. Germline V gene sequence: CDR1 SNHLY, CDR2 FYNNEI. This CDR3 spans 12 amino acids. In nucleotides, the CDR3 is TGTGCCAGCAGTGTGAAGGGGTACGAGCAGTACTTC. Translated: CASSVKGYEQYF.

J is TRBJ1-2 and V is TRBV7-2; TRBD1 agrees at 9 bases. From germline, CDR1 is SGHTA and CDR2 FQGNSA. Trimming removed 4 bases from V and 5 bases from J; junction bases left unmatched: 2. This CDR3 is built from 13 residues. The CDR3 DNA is TGTGCCAGCAGCTGGACAGGGGAATATGGCTACACCTTC. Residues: CASSWTGEYGYTF.

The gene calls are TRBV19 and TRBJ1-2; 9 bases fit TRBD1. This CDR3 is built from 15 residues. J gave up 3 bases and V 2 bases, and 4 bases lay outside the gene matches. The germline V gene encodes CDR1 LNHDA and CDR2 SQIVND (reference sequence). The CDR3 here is CASSISGQGHYGYTF. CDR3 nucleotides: TGTGCCAGTAGTATAAGCGGACAGGGGCACTATGGCTACACCTTC.

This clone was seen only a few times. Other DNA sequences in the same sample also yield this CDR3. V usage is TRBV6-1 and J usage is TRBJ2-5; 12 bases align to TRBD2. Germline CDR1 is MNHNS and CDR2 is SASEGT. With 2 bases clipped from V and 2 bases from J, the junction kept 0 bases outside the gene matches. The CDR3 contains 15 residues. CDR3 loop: CASSELAGGQETQYF. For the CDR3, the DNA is TGTGCCAGCAGTGAACTAGCGGGGGGGCAAGAGACCCAGTACTTC.

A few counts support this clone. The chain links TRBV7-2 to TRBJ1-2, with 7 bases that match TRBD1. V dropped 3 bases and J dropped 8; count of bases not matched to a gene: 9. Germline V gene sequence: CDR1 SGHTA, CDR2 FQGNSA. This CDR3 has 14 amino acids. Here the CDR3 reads CASSFLTAGGGYTF. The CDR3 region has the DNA TGTGCCAGCAGCTTCCTTACGGCAGGGGGAGGCTACACCTTC.

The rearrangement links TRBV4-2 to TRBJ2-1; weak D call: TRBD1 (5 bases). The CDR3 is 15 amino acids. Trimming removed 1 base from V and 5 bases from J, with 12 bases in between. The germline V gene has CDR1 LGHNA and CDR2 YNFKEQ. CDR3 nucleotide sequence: TGTGCCAGCAGCCAAGGTCCCAGGGAAGACAATGAGCAGTTCTTC. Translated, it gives CASSQGPREDNEQFF.

CDR3 nucleotide sequence: TGTGCCAGCATTCTGGACAGGTATAATTCACCCCTCCACTTT. Translation gives CASILDRYNSPLHF. The chain combines TRBV6-5 with TRBJ1-6; TRBD1 matches 7 bases. J lost 4 bases, V lost 7 bases, and 4 bases had no gene match. Germline CDR1 MNHEY, CDR2 SVGAGI. The CDR3 is 14 residues long.